A single sample is the source of the 23 T cell receptor beta chains below, sequenced in a study of T cells in Graves' hyperthyroidism and ophthalmopathy. It was RNA transcripts that yielded the amplified TCR beta CDR3 regions. First-round RT-PCR targeting the TCR CDR3 was performed with the HTBI primer set. One entry per CDR3 protein, called by TCRdb with MiXCR from the multiplex PCR reads. The sample shows around 600,000 distinct CDR3 sequences, more than 14% of them seen only once. The sample comprised blood. The receptors derive from a woman aged 45-65 years with Graves' ophthalmopathy.

The V gene is TRBV7-9, the J gene TRBJ1-1, with D perhaps TRBD1 (6 bases). The V gene's germline CDR1 is SEHNR and CDR2 FQNEAQ (reference sequence). The CDR3 is 16 residues long. V shed 8 bases and J shed 0 bases, with 19 bases lying between them. This CDR3 reads CASPGRDTGLNTEAFF. The CDR3 DNA is TGTGCCAGCCCGGGTAGGGACACTGGATTGAACACTGAAGCTTTCTTT.

The chain recombines TRBV30 with TRBJ1-6; 9 positions agree with TRBD1. CDR3 length equals 15 residues. CDR1 and CDR2 from the germline V gene are GTSNPN and SVGIG (reference sequence). V lost 0 bases to trimming and J lost 10 bases; unmatched junction nucleotides: 7. The CDR3 loop is CAWSVAGQGNSPLHF. The CDR3 bases are TGTGCCTGGAGTGTTGCCGGACAGGGGAACTCACCCCTCCACTTT.

The J gene is TRBJ2-5, the V gene TRBV5-1, with 10 bases that match TRBD1. The CDR3 consists of 17 residues. The germline gives CDR1 SGHRS, CDR2 YFSETQ. After removal of 0 bases from V and 3 bases from J, the junction contained 8 bases not matched to a gene. CDR3: CASSLGPGQGGEETQYF. CDR3 coding DNA: TGCGCCAGCAGCTTGGGTCCAGGACAGGGGGGGGAAGAGACCCAGTACTTC.

The V gene is TRBV29-1, the J gene TRBJ1-4; the D gene is possibly TRBD1 (5 bases). Germline V gene lookup returns CDR1 SQVTM and CDR2 ANQGSEA. This CDR3 is built from 13 residues. V was clipped by 3 bases and J by 6 bases, with 11 bases between them. The CDR3 region has the DNA TGCAGCGTTGAGGTTAGGGGTGATGAAAAACTGTTTTTT. Amino acids: CSVEVRGDEKLFF.

The sample holds a few counts of this clonotype. The chain employs TRBV20-1 and TRBJ2-7, with TRBD1 identical over 9 bases. The CDR3 length is 14 residues. The V gene end was trimmed by 5 bases and the J gene end by 2 bases; junction bases not matched to a gene: 7. CDR1 is DFQATT and CDR2 is SNEGSKA in the germline V gene (reference sequence). This chain's CDR3 is CSASDRGWTYEQYF. The CDR3 DNA is TGCAGTGCTTCCGACAGGGGGTGGACCTACGAGCAGTACTTC.

This clonotype was detected ten times or more. CDR3 amino acids: CSARLGDTQYF. For the CDR3, the DNA is TGCAGTGCTAGATTGGGAGATACGCAGTATTTT. The V gene is TRBV20-1, the J gene TRBJ2-3; D is unclear. The CDR3 extends over 11 amino acids. Germline values: CDR1 DFQATT, CDR2 SNEGSKA (reference sequence). V dropped 2 bases and J dropped 5 bases, with 5 bases sitting between them.

This clonotype has at least ten counts. The chain combines TRBV5-5 with TRBJ1-1; 8 nucleotides match TRBD1. In germline, CDR1 is SGHKS, CDR2 YYEKEE (reference sequence). V shed 1 base and J 1 base; nucleotides not matched to a gene: 3. There are 15 residues in the CDR3. CDR3 DNA sequence: TGTGCCAGCAGCTTGTTTGGACAGGGGAACACTGAAGCTTTCTTT. It yields the protein CASSLFGQGNTEAFF. Full variable domain (outside the CDR3, taken from reference TRBV5-5 and TRBJ1-1): DAGVTQSPTHLIKTRGQQVTLRCSPISGHKSVSWYQQVLGQGPQFIFQYYEKEERGRGNFPDRFSARQFPNYSSELNVNALLLGDSALYLCASSLFGQGNTEAFFGQGTRLTVV.

This clonotype was picked up many times. J is TRBJ1-5 and V is TRBV24-1, with 8 bases aligning to TRBD1. CDR1 is KGHDR and CDR2 is SFDVKD in the germline V gene. CDR3 size: 13 residues. The V segment lost 2 bases and the J segment 14 bases; nucleotides outside the gene matches: 7. The CDR3 DNA is TGTGCCACCAGTGATTCCGCCGGACAGGGCAAGCATTTT. Translation gives CATSDSAGQGKHF.

This clonotype was picked up a small number of times. This sequence joins TRBV6-1 and TRBJ2-6, with 8 bases identical to TRBD1. The CDR3 loop spans 17 amino acids. The trim removed 1 base at V and 4 bases at J, leaving 6 bases unmatched. Germline assignment: CDR1 MNHNS and CDR2 SASEGT. CDR3 in DNA: TGTGCCAGCAGTGAAGGACAGGGGCCGGCAGGGGCCAACGTCCTGACTTTC. Its translation: CASSEGQGPAGANVLTF.

This clonotype was recorded a few times. The chain uses TRBV6-4 and TRBJ2-5; TRBD1 matches at 9 bases. Germline values: CDR1 MRHNA, CDR2 SNTAGT. Trimming cost V 10 bases and J 3 bases; bases outside gene matches: 6. The CDR3 is made up of 13 amino acids. CDR3 DNA sequence: TGTGCCACCCAAGGACAGGGGAAAGAGACCCAGTACTTC. The encoded protein is CATQGQGKETQYF.

This clonotype was recorded many times. V is TRBV5-1 and J is TRBJ2-3; TRBD2 is a possible D gene (6 bases). CDR3 length: 15 residues. Germline-derived CDR1 and CDR2 are SGHRS and YFSETQ. V dropped 4 bases and J dropped 2 bases, with 14 bases sitting between them. The chain's CDR3 is CASSQGLTHTDTQYF. The DNA for the CDR3 is TGCGCCAGCAGCCAGGGACTTACCCACACAGATACGCAGTATTTT.

Only a few counts were recorded for this clonotype. V is TRBV3-1 and J is TRBJ2-1; D gene ambiguous. The V end was cut by 0 bases, the J end by 9 bases, with 21 bases between. CDR1 LGHDT and CDR2 YNNKEL come from the germline V gene (reference sequence). CDR3 length equals 17 residues. DNA of the CDR3: TGTGCCAGCAGCCAAGATGCGGTCAGTCCGAAGCCCGGTGAGCAGTTCTTC. It is translated as CASSQDAVSPKPGEQFF.

The chain carries TRBV3-1 and TRBJ2-6; D not resolved. Trimming removed 1 base from V and 3 bases from J, with 10 bases in between. This CDR3 is built from 16 residues. The germline CDR1 and CDR2 sequences are LGHDT and YNNKEL (reference sequence). CDR3 nucleotide sequence: TGTGCCAGCAGCCAAGGGTTACTTAATGGGGCCAACGTCCTGACTTTC. It specifies CASSQGLLNGANVLTF.

The table lists this clonotype with many counts. This chain joins TRBV10-3 and TRBJ2-5; D could derive from TRBD1 or TRBD2 (5 bases each). The germline gives CDR1 ENHRY, CDR2 SYGVKD. The length of the CDR3 is 13 residues. The V end was cut by 6 bases, the J end by 5 bases, with 13 bases between. CDR3: CAISRDRSETQYF. The CDR3 DNA follows: TGTGCCATCAGCAGGGACCGCTCTGAGACCCAGTACTTC.

CDR3 DNA: TGTGCCATCAGTGGTGGCCGGGGAGCTAATGAAAAACTGTTTTTT. Protein product: CAISGGRGANEKLFF. The rearrangement links TRBV10-3 to TRBJ1-4; D unclear. CDR3 size: 15 residues. Trimming cost V 4 bases and J 3 bases, with 12 bases left between them. CDR1 and CDR2 from the germline V gene are ENHRY and SYGVKD.

This clonotype was seen ten or more times. In DNA, the CDR3 is TGTGCCAGCAGCCAAACCCCGGGTAGGGGGAACACTGAAGCTTTCTTT. It translates to CASSQTPGRGNTEAFF. The chain couples TRBV13 to TRBJ1-1, with a possible D match to TRBD1 (5 bases). The CDR3 is 16 amino acids. Germline V CDR1 and CDR2: PRHDT, FYEKMQ (reference sequence). V lost 5 bases to trimming and J lost 1 base, with 17 bases between them.

This clonotype was counted many times. This rearrangement joins TRBV5-1 to TRBJ1-2; a possible D gene is TRBD1 (5 bases). Trimming stripped 3 bases from V and 7 bases from J, with 28 bases between. Looked up from germline, CDR1 is SGHRS and CDR2 is YFSETQ. This CDR3 spans 18 amino acids. Here the CDR3 reads CASSYLTGTPYAEGGYTF. The CDR3 region has the DNA TGCGCCAGCAGCTATCTAACCGGGACCCCCTACGCAGAGGGTGGCTACACCTTC.

As concerns this clonotype: Given a much more abundant clone one base away, this may be a read error. This chain links TRBV9 with TRBJ2-2; 9 nucleotides align to TRBD2. Germline V lookup: CDR1 SGDLS, CDR2 YYNGEE. Unmatched junction bases numbered 4, after V lost 5 bases and J lost 2 bases. The CDR3 covers 15 residues. CDR3 amino acids: CASRDGTSNTGELFF. The CDR3 DNA follows: TGTGCCAGCAGAGATGGGACTAGCAACACCGGGGAGCTGTTTTTT. The full variable domain, rest sourced from reference TRBV9 and TRBJ2-2, is DSGVTQTPKHLITATGQRVTLRCSPRSGDLSVYWYQQSLDQGLQFLIQYYNGEERAKGNILERFSAQQFPDLHSELNLSSLELGDSALYFCASRDGTSNTGELFFGEGSRLTVL.

Ten or more counts support this clonotype. This chain uses TRBV7-3 with TRBJ1-1, with unresolved D. V dropped 6 bases and J dropped 0 bases, with 8 bases sitting between them. The CDR3 contains 13 residues. The germline V gene has CDR1 SGHTA and CDR2 FQGTGA. In nucleotides, the CDR3 is TGTGCCAGCAGACGACAATTGAACACTGAAGCTTTCTTT. Protein product: CASRRQLNTEAFF.

This clonotype was counted a few times. This chain connects TRBV3-1 to TRBJ2-6, with D maybe TRBD2 (5 bases). V was pared by 4 bases and J by 0 bases, with 10 bases between. The CDR3 covers 16 residues. The germline CDR1 and CDR2 sequences are LGHDT and YNNKEL (reference sequence). The CDR3 DNA reads as TGTGCCAGCAGCCCAGGACGGGACTCTGGGGCCAACGTCCTGACTTTC. It encodes CASSPGRDSGANVLTF. Complete variable domain (other parts from reference TRBV3-1 and TRBJ2-6): DTAVSQTPKYLVTQMGNDKSIKCEQNLGHDTMYWYKQDSKKFLKIMFSYNNKELIINETVPNRFSPKSPDKAHLNLHINSLELGDSAVYFCASSPGRDSGANVLTFGAGSRLTVL.

V is TRBV28 and J is TRBJ2-2; 7 bases align to TRBD2. Germline CDR1 MDHEN, CDR2 SYDVKM. V lost 7 bases to trimming and J lost 6 bases; unmatched junction nucleotides: 8. The CDR3 sequence is 14 residues long. The CDR3 sequence is CASILGGDAGELFF. The CDR3 coding sequence is TGTGCCAGCATCCTGGGGGGGGATGCCGGGGAGCTGTTTTTT.

This clonotype was recorded many times. This chain links TRBV11-2 with TRBJ2-7, with D maybe TRBD1 (5 bases). The CDR3 is 13 residues long. CDR1 is SGHAT, CDR2 FQNNGV, per germline. Deletions cut 5 bases from V and 4 bases from J, with 12 bases between. The CDR3, as DNA: TGTGCCAGCAGCGGATCAGGGTTTTACGAGCAGTACTTC. This sequence encodes CASSGSGFYEQYF.

In this sample, this clonotype turned up a few times. The chain joins TRBV7-9 to TRBJ1-2; D is possibly TRBD1 (5 bases). In germline, CDR1 is SEHNR, CDR2 FQNEAQ (reference sequence). V was cut by 6 bases and J by 7 bases, with 18 bases left in between. The CDR3 contains 14 residues. The CDR3, as DNA: TGTGCCAGCAGTTCCCACGTCGGGGGGAGTGGCTACACCTTC. It translates to CASSSHVGGSGYTF.